The T cell receptor beta chain under discussion was sequenced for a study of cytomegalovirus exposure and HLA in healthy donors. The CDR3 has 14 amino acids. Germline lookup yields CDR1 MNHNS and CDR2 SASEGT. V trimming: 3 bases; J trimming: 4 bases; junction bases outside the gene matches: 3. The PCR ran on 60 Vbeta and 13 Jbeta primers. Per the original data handling: Later, tens of millions of unique TCR beta chains were counted in an analysis, and some 9.9 million of them were shared. Some clones are missing from TCRdb's copy, which holds only in-frame ones; the method was immunoSEQ multiplex PCR. V and J calls and clone size follow that table, whereas D and trimming were derived from the DNA. This sample has 100,000 to 150,000 clones, with around 73% found just once. Donors sampled were nominally healthy, though unrecorded immune exposures were likely.

This clonotype originated in a man aged 60-69 years in good health and CMV-seropositive. This rearrangement joins TRBV6-1 to TRBJ1-5; 7 positions agree with TRBD1. The source material was PBMCs. CDR3 residues: CASSDGTANQPQHF. For the CDR3, the DNA is TGTGCCAGCAGTGACGGGACAGCGAATCAGCCCCAGCATTTT.